This entry concerns a single T cell receptor beta chain. What it binds is not known. The CDR3 extends over 14 amino acids. The junction had 6 bases not matched to a gene; V was cut back by 5 bases and J by 4 bases. Germline lookup yields CDR1 MNHEY and CDR2 SVGAGI. Using immunoSEQ multiplex PCR, the repertoire was profiled, and TCRdb retains in-frame clones only, with some absent. The sample records roughly 23,000 clones, roughly nine tenths being singletons. The source of the sample is a study of T cell repertoires and Cas9 in healthy adults. Study in general: SpCas9-reactive CD4 and CD8 T cells were characterized for potency, cytotoxicity and lineage.

General observations from the study: SpCas9-reactive effector T cells were reportedly restrained in vitro by SpCas9-reactive regulatory T cells.

The sequencing sample was made of CD4+ effector T cells (CD127+, CD25-, CD137-, CD154-) from PBMCs; culture status not recorded. V usage is TRBV6-5 and J usage is TRBJ2-7; 9 bases align to TRBD1. This TCR derives from a human donor in good health. The CDR3 sequence is CASSAGQGTYEQYF. DNA of the CDR3: TGTGCCAGCAGTGCCGGACAGGGGACGTACGAGCAGTACTTC.